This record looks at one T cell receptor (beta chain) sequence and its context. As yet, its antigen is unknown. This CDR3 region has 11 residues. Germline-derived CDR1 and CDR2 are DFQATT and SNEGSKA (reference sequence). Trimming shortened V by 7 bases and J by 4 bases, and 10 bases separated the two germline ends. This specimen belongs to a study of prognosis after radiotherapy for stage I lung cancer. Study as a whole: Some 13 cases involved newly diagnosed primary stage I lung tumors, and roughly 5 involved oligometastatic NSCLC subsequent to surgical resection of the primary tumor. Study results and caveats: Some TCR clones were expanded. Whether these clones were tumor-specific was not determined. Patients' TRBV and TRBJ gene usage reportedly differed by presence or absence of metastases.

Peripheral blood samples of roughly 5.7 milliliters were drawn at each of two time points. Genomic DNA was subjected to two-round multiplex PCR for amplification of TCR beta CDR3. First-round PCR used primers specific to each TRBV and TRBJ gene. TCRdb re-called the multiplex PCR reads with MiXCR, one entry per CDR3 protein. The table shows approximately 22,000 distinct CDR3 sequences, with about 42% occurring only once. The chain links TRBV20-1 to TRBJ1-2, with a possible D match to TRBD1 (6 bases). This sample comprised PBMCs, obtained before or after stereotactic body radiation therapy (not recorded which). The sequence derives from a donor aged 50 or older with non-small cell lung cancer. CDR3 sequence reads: CSDRVSYGYTF. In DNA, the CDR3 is TGCAGTGACAGGGTCTCCTATGGCTACACCTTC.